The present entry profiles one T cell receptor beta chain with its context. What it binds is not known. These data belong to a study of CD8+CD57+ T cells in acquired aplastic anemia. Looking at the study overall: Sorted CD4+ and CD8+ cell DNA averaged roughly 3.2 ug.

Patients selected for sequencing had displayed CD8+CD57+ cell expansion by flow cytometry. Patients were therapy-naive when their blood was sampled. Germline V gives CDR1 SGHRS, CDR2 YFSETQ. Deletions cut 4 bases from V and 4 bases from J, with 5 bases between. The CDR3 totals 11 residues. Using genomic DNA as the template, TCR beta VDJ and CDR3 profiling was carried out. MiXCR, applied by TCRdb to the reads, yields one record per CDR3 protein. The table includes around 200,000 distinct CDR3 sequences, about half detected once. Overall study findings and caveats: Both patients and controls carried the same twenty-nine CD8+ CDR3 sequences. With respect to CD8+ Simpson's diversity, patients and controls did not differ significantly.

The rearrangement links TRBV5-1 to TRBJ1-1; D unclear. This sequence originates from a human donor with aplastic anemia. Input material: sorted CD4+, CD8+, or CD8+CD57+ T cells (not recorded which) from PBMCs. The CDR3 loop is CASSDTTEAFF. CDR3 DNA: TGCGCCAGCAGCGACACCACTGAAGCTTTCTTT.